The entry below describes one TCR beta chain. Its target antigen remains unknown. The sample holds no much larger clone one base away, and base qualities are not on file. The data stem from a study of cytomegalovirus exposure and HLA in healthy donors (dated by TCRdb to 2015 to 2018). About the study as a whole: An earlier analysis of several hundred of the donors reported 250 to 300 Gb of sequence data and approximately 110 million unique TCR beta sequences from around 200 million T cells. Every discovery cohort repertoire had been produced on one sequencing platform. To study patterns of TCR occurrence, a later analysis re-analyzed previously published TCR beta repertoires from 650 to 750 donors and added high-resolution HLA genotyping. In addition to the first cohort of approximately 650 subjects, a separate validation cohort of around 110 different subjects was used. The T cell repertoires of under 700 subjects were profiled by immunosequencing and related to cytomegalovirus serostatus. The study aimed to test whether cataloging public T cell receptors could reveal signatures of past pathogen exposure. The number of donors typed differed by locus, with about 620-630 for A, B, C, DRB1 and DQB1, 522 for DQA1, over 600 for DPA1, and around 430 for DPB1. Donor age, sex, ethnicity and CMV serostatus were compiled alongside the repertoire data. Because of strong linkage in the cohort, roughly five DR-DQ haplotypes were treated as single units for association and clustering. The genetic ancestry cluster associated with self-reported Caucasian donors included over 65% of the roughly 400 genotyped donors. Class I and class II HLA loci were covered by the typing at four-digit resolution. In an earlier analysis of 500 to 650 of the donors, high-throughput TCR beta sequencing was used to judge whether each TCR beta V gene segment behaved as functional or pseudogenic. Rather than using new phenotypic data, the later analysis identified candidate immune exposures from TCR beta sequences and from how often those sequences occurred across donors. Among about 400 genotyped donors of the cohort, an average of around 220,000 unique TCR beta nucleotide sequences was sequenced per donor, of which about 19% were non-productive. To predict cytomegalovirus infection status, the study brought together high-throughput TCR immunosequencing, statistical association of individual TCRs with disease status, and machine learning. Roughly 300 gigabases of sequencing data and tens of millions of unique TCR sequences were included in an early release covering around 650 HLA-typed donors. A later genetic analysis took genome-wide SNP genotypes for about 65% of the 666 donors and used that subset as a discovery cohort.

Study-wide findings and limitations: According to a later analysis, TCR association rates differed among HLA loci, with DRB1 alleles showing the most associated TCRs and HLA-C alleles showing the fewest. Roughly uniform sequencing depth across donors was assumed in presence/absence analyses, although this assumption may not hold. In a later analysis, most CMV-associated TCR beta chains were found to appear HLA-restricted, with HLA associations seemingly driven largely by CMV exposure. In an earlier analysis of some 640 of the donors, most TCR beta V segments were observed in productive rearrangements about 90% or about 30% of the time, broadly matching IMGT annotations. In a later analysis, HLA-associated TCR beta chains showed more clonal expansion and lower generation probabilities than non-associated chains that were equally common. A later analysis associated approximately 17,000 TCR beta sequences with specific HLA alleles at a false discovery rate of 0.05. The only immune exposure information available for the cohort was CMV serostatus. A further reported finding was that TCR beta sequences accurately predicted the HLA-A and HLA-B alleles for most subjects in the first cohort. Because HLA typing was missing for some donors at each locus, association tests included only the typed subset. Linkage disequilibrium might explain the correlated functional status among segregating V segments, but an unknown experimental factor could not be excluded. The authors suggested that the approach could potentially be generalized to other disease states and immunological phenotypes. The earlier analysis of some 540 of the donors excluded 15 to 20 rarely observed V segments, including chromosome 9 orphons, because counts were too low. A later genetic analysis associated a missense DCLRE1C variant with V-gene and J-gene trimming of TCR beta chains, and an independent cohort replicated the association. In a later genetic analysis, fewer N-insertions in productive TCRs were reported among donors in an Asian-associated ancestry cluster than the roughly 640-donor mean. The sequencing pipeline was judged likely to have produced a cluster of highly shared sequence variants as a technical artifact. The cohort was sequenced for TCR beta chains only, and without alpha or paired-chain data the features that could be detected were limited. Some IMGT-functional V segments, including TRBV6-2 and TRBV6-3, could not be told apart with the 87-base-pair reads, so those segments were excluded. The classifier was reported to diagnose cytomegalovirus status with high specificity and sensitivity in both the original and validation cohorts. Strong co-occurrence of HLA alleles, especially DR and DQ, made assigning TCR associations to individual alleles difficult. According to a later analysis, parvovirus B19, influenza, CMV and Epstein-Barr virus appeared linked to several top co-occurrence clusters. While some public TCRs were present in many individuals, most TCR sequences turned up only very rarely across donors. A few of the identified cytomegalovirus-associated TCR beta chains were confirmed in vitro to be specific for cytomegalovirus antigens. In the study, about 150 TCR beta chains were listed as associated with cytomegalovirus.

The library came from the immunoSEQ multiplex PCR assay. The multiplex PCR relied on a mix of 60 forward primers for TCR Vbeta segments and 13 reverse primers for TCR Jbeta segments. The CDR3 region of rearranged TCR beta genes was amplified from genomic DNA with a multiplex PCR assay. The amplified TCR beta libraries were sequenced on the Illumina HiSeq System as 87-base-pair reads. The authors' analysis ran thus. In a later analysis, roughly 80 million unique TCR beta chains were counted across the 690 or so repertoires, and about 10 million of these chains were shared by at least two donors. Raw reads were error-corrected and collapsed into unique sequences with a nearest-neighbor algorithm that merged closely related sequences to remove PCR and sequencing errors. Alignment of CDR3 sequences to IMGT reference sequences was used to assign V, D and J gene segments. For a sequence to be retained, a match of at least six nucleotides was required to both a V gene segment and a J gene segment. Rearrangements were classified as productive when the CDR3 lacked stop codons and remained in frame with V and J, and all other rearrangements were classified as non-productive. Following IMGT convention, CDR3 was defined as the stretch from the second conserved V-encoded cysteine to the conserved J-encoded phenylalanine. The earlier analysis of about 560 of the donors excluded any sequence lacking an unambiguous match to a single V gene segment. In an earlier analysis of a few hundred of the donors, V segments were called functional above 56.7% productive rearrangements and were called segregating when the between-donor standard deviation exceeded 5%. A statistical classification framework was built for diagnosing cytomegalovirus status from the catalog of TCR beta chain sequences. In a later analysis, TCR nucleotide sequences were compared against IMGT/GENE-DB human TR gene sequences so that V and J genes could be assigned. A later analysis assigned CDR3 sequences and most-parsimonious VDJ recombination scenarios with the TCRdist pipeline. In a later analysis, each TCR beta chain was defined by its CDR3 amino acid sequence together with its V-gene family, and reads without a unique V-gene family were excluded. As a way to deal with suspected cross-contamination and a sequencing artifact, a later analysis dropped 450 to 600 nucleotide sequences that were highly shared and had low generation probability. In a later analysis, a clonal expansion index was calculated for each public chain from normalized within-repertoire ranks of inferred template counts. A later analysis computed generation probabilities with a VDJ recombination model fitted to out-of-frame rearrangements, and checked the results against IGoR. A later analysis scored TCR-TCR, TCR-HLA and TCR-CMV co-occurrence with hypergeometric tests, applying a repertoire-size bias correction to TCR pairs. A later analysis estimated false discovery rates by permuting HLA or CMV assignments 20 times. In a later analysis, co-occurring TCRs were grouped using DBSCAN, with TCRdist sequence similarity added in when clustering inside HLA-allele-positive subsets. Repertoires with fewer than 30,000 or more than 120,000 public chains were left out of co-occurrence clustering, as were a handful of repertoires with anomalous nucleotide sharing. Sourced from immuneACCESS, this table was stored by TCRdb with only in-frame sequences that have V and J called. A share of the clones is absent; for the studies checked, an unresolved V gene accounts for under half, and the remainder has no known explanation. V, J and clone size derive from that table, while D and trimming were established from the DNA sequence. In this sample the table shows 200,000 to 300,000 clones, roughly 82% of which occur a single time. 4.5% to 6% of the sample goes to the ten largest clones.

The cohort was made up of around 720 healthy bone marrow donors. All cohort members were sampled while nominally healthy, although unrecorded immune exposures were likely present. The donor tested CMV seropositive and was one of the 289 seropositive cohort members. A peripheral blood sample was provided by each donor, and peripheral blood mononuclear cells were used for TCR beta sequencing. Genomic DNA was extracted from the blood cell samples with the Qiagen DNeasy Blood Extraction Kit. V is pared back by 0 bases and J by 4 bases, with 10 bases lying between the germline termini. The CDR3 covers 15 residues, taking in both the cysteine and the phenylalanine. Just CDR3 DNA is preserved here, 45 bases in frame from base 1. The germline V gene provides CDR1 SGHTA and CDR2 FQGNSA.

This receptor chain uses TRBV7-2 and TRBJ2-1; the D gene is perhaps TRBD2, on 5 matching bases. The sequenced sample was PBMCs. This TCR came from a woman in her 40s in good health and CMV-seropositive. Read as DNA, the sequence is TGTGCCAGCAGCTTAGCGATCGGGGAGTACAATGAGCAGTTCTTC. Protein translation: CASSLAIGEYNEQFF.